This entry features one T cell receptor (beta chain) sequence. No antigen is known for it. The CDR3 is 13 amino acids. The ends were cut back, 4 bases at V and 4 bases at J, with 11 bases in the middle. The germline gives CDR1 SGHRS, CDR2 YFSETQ. This table comes from immunoSEQ multiplex PCR, and its TCRdb copy is limited to in-frame clones, with some not included. The sample lists about 73,000 clones, around nine tenths occurring once. These data come from a study of OX40 agonist ivuxolimab in advanced cancers. About the study: In three patients, partial responses were observed, one with hepatocellular carcinoma and two with cutaneous melanoma. General study points: Mean expanded clone counts were higher in CD8+ than CD4+ T cells.

This rearrangement joins TRBV5-1 to TRBJ2-5; D gene ambiguous. The sample in question was CD4+ or CD8+ T cells sorted from blood, obtained in a trial of the OX40 agonist ivuxolimab. The origin of this receptor is an adult with an advanced solid tumor such as melanoma, head and neck, liver or kidney cancer. The CDR3 region has the DNA TGCGCCAGCAGCGAGGCCTCGGGAGAGACCCAGTACTTC. It is translated as CASSEASGETQYF.